Following are 20 T cell receptor beta chains from one sample sequenced in a study of cytomegalovirus exposure and HLA in healthy donors. PCR used 60 Vbeta primers and 13 Jbeta primers. Here immunoSEQ multiplex PCR was the method, and the copy in TCRdb shows in-frame clones only, minus some. The table includes over 70,000 clones, roughly three quarters detected once. Sequencing was done on a sample of PBMCs. These receptors were taken from a man in his thirties or forties in good health and CMV-seronegative.

The V call is TRBV2, the J call TRBJ1-1, with D possibly matching TRBD1 (6 bases). CDR1 SNHLY and CDR2 FYNNEI come from the germline V gene. CDR3 length: 13 amino acids. The V end was cut by 7 bases, the J end by 6 bases, with 15 bases between. The CDR3 loop is CASNPRGGPEAFF. DNA of the CDR3: TGTGCCAGCAACCCACGAGGGGGACCTGAAGCTTTCTTT.

A few counts support this clone. The rearrangement links TRBV6-8 to TRBJ2-7; 10 positions match TRBD2. This CDR3 region has 16 residues. The germline CDR1 and CDR2 sequences are MNHGY and SAAAGT. The ends lost 5 bases at V and 1 base at J; junction bases unmatched: 8. CDR3 protein: CASSPGLAVLSYEQYF. In DNA, the CDR3 is TGTGCCAGCAGTCCCGGACTAGCGGTTTTATCCTACGAGCAGTACTTC.

The chain uses TRBV19 and TRBJ2-3; 10 bases align to TRBD2. The CDR3 is made up of 15 amino acids. With V trimmed by 6 bases and J by 6 bases, 9 bases remained unmatched. Germline assignment: CDR1 LNHDA and CDR2 SQIVND (reference sequence). The CDR3 loop is CASRASGGSLDTQYF. The CDR3 bases are TGTGCCAGTAGGGCTAGCGGGGGATCCCTGGATACGCAGTATTTT. The entire variable domain, with the rest obtained from reference TRBV19 and TRBJ2-3, is as follows: DGGITQSPKYLFRKEGQNVTLSCEQNLNHDAMYWYRQDPGQGLRLIYYSQIVNDFQKGDIAEGYSVSREKKESFPLTVTSAQKNPTAFYLCASRASGGSLDTQYFGPGTRLTVL.

This clone was counted a single time. The chain couples TRBV6-5 to TRBJ2-1; 7 nucleotides match TRBD1. Germline V CDR1 and CDR2: MNHEY, SVGAGI. V gave up 5 bases and J gave up 2 bases; unmatched junction bases: 6. The CDR3 is made up of 15 amino acids. CDR3 in amino acids: CASSAYRGPYNEQFF. DNA for the CDR3: TGTGCCAGCAGTGCATACAGGGGTCCCTACAATGAGCAGTTCTTC.

There are a few counts of this clone. The rearrangement joins TRBV11-2 to TRBJ2-5, with 10 bases identical to TRBD2. The germline CDR1 and CDR2 sequences are SGHAT and FQNNGV. Unmatched junction bases numbered 7, after V lost 1 base and J lost 5 bases. This CDR3 region has 16 residues. The CDR3 bases are TGTGCCAGCAGCTTAGCGAGGACTAGCGGAGGGGAGACCCAGTACTTC. Translated, it gives CASSLARTSGGETQYF.

The rearrangement links TRBV9 to TRBJ2-7; 9 bases are a match to TRBD1. Germline V gene data show CDR1 as SGDLS and CDR2 as YYNGEE. This CDR3 has 14 residues. The junction had 11 bases not matched to a gene; V was cut back by 0 bases and J by 13 bases. This chain's CDR3 is CASSVDPGQGIIYF. DNA of the CDR3: TGTGCCAGCAGCGTAGACCCGGGACAGGGCATAATTTACTTC.

Regarding this clone: This same CDR3 is encoded by further DNA sequences in the sample. This chain links TRBV7-2 with TRBJ1-2; no clear D. V lost 5 bases and J 1 base, leaving 11 bases between the germline ends. The CDR3 loop spans 14 amino acids. Germline V lookup: CDR1 SGHTA, CDR2 FQGNSA. CDR3 sequence reads: CASSLDPGNYGYTF. The CDR3 DNA is TGTGCCAGCAGCCTAGATCCGGGTAACTATGGCTACACCTTC.

J is TRBJ2-7 and V is TRBV20-1; no reliable D call. Germline V gene lookup returns CDR1 DFQATT and CDR2 SNEGSKA (reference sequence). CDR3 length equals 11 residues. V was cut by 2 bases and J by 3 bases, with 5 bases left in between. CDR3 nucleotides: TGCAGTGCTAGACTAGACTACGAGCAGTACTTC. Encoded protein: CSARLDYEQYF.

The chain couples TRBV18 to TRBJ1-1, with 7 bases fitting TRBD1. Germline V gives CDR1 KGHSH, CDR2 LQKENI. This CDR3 has 15 amino acids. Trimming took 3 bases from V and 6 from J; bases not matched to a gene: 10. CDR3 region: CASSPSPRQGSEAFF. For the CDR3, the DNA is TGTGCCAGCTCACCCTCCCCCCGACAGGGTTCTGAAGCTTTCTTT. The full variable domain, completed using reference TRBV18 and TRBJ1-1, is NAGVMQNPRHLVRRRGQEARLRCSPMKGHSHVYWYRQLPEEGLKFMVYLQKENIIDESGMPKERFSAEFPKEGPSILRIQQVVRGDSAAYFCASSPSPRQGSEAFFGQGTRLTVV.

The chain is built from TRBV6-1 and TRBJ1-5; TRBD1 matches 7 bases. After removal of 1 base from V and 3 bases from J, the junction contained 3 bases not matched to a gene. The length of the CDR3 is 15 residues. Germline CDR1 is MNHNS and CDR2 is SASEGT. The CDR3 protein is CASSEGGQYNQPQHF. The DNA of the CDR3 is TGTGCCAGCAGTGAAGGGGGACAGTACAATCAGCCCCAGCATTTT.

The chain couples TRBV2 to TRBJ1-3; no firm D call. Looked up from germline, CDR1 is SNHLY and CDR2 is FYNNEI. The CDR3 covers 15 residues. The V and J ends lost 8 bases and 2 bases respectively, with 16 bases between them. The CDR3 is CASRLSSSTGNTIYF. DNA of the CDR3: TGTGCCAGCCGGTTGTCGTCTTCTACTGGAAACACCATATATTTT.

V gene TRBV6-6 combines with J gene TRBJ1-5; D possibly corresponds to TRBD1 (5 bases). Germline V gives CDR1 MNHNY, CDR2 SVGAGI (reference sequence). V lost 6 bases, J lost 3 bases, and 18 bases lay in between. This CDR3 is 16 amino acids long. DNA for the CDR3: TGTGCCAGCAGCCCCCATCAGGGCTTATACAATCAGCCCCAGCATTTT. As protein: CASSPHQGLYNQPQHF.

This clone was detected only a few times. V and J are TRBV14 and TRBJ1-1; D might be TRBD1 (5 bases). The CDR3 runs to 14 residues. In germline, CDR1 is SGHDN, CDR2 FVKESK. V was cut by 2 bases and J by 5 bases, with 12 bases left in between. CDR3 bases: TGTGCCAGCAGCCAATACGCGGGGGAGACTGAAGCTTTCTTT. Translated: CASSQYAGETEAFF.

The rearrangement uses TRBV6-1 and TRBJ2-1; 14 bases are shared with TRBD2. With V trimmed by 6 bases and J by 8 bases, 6 bases remained unmatched. The germline V gene has CDR1 MNHNS and CDR2 SASEGT. The length of the CDR3 is 15 residues. This CDR3 is CASSPGLAGAYEQFF. In DNA form, the CDR3 reads TGTGCCAGCAGCCCGGGACTAGCGGGAGCCTATGAGCAGTTCTTC.

This sequence joins TRBV11-2 and TRBJ2-2; TRBD2 aligns across 10 bases. The CDR3 consists of 18 residues. V gave up 4 bases and J gave up 0 bases; unmatched junction bases: 8. The germline V gene has CDR1 SGHAT and CDR2 FQNNGV. Here the CDR3 DNA reads TGTGCCAGCAGCTCACATAGCGGGGGGCCTTCGAACACCGGGGAGCTGTTTTTT. Amino acids: CASSSHSGGPSNTGELFF.

The rearrangement joins TRBV5-1 to TRBJ2-7; 13 bases line up with TRBD2. V was pared by 4 bases and J by 2 bases, with 12 bases of the junction left unmatched. The length of the CDR3 is 18 residues. Germline assignment: CDR1 SGHRS and CDR2 YFSETQ. DNA of the CDR3: TGCGCCAGCAGCAGTACTCGAAATGGACTAGCGGGGGCCTACGAGCAGTACTTC. This encodes CASSSTRNGLAGAYEQYF.

The rearrangement links TRBV7-2 to TRBJ2-1; 8 positions agree with TRBD2. Germline V gene sequence: CDR1 SGHTA, CDR2 FQGNSA. This CDR3 is built from 16 residues. The V segment lost 6 bases and the J segment 0 bases; nucleotides outside the gene matches: 7. CDR3 in DNA: TGTGCCAGCAGGTTCGGGAGGGGCGGCTCCTACAATGAGCAGTTCTTC. Its translation: CASRFGRGGSYNEQFF.

A single count supports this clone. The gene calls are TRBV9 and TRBJ2-7, with 7 bases fitting TRBD1. This CDR3 is 15 amino acids long. The germline V gene encodes CDR1 SGDLS and CDR2 YYNGEE. With 3 bases clipped from V and 2 bases from J, the junction kept 8 bases outside the gene matches. The CDR3, as DNA: TGTGCCAGCAGCGCGTCCGGGACAGACACCTACGAGCAGTACTTC. This codes for CASSASGTDTYEQYF. Complete variable domain (other parts from reference TRBV9 and TRBJ2-7): DSGVTQTPKHLITATGQRVTLRCSPRSGDLSVYWYQQSLDQGLQFLIQYYNGEERAKGNILERFSAQQFPDLHSELNLSSLELGDSALYFCASSASGTDTYEQYFGPGTRLTVT.

The CDR3 bases are TGTGCCAGCAGTGAACAGGGGGCGGCCATATATTTT. Its translation: CASSEQGAAIYF. The V and J genes are TRBV2 and TRBJ1-3; 8 nucleotides align to TRBD1. In germline, CDR1 is SNHLY, CDR2 FYNNEI. The junction had 2 bases not matched to a gene; V was cut back by 2 bases and J by 11 bases. The CDR3 extends over 12 amino acids.

The chain has TRBV9 and TRBJ1-1, with D possibly TRBD1 on 6 matching bases. With 0 bases removed from V and 6 bases from J, the gap between germline ends came to 6 bases. From germline, CDR1 is SGDLS and CDR2 YYNGEE. The CDR3 is 12 residues long. The CDR3 DNA follows: TGTGCCAGCAGCGTAGGGACAGCTGAAGCTTTCTTT. Residues: CASSVGTAEAFF.